These 24 T cell receptor beta chains came from one sample sequenced in a study of shared clonotypes between healthy human individuals. Here immunoSEQ multiplex PCR was the method, and the copy in TCRdb shows in-frame clones only, minus some. The data contain about 480,000 clones, 60% to 80% of them singletons. The specimen was PBMCs. These receptors originate from a woman aged 35 to 49 in good health. Some clones in this sample may be carry-over from other donors' samples.

The chain has TRBV18 and TRBJ2-7; 9 bases are a match to TRBD2. Germline CDR1 is KGHSH and CDR2 is LQKENI. The CDR3 extends over 19 amino acids. V was pared by 5 bases and J by 5 bases, with 22 bases of the junction left unmatched. The CDR3: CASSSTSGTVGTSFHEQYF. As DNA, the CDR3 is TGTGCCAGCTCAAGTACTTCCGGGACAGTTGGGACTAGCTTTCACGAGCAGTACTTC.

J is TRBJ2-5 and V is TRBV6-6; unclear D gene. Germline values: CDR1 MNHNY, CDR2 SVGAGI (reference sequence). This CDR3 spans 13 amino acids. V shed 4 bases and J shed 1 base, with 7 bases lying between them. The CDR3 region has the DNA TGTGCCAGCAGTTTCGACATCCAAGAGACCCAGTACTTC. Translated, it gives CASSFDIQETQYF.

This chain connects TRBV7-2 to TRBJ2-1; 8 positions agree with TRBD2. The V gene end was trimmed by 6 bases and the J gene end by 12 bases; junction bases not matched to a gene: 10. The germline gives CDR1 SGHTA, CDR2 FQGNSA. The CDR3 contains 13 residues. The CDR3 loop is CASSPTSGSWQFF. The CDR3 DNA is TGTGCCAGCAGTCCTACTAGCGGAAGTTGGCAGTTCTTC.

This chain links TRBV19 with TRBJ2-6; a possible D gene is TRBD1 (6 bases). From germline, CDR1 is LNHDA and CDR2 SQIVND (reference sequence). V was shortened by 3 bases and J by 2 bases, with 11 bases between the two germline ends. This CDR3 has 16 amino acids. The CDR3 coding sequence is TGTGCCAGTAGTATGGGTGGGGGCGCTGGGGCCAACGTCCTGACTTTC. Amino acids: CASSMGGGAGANVLTF.

The J gene is TRBJ2-1, the V gene TRBV5-1, with 7 bases fitting TRBD2. The J segment lost 5 bases and the V segment lost 4 bases, leaving 3 bases of the junction unmatched. The CDR3 is made up of 13 amino acids. Germline V gene lookup returns CDR1 SGHRS and CDR2 YFSETQ. In DNA form, the CDR3 reads TGCGCCAGCAGCCCTAGCGGAAACAATGAGCAGTTCTTC. It codes for CASSPSGNNEQFF.

The chain links TRBV13 to TRBJ2-3; a weak D match, TRBD1 (6 bases). The CDR3 sequence is 14 residues long. V dropped 6 bases and J dropped 3 bases, with 13 bases sitting between them. Germline-derived CDR1 and CDR2 are PRHDT and FYEKMQ (reference sequence). CDR3 DNA sequence: TGTGCCAGCAGTTTTGGGGGCTATACAGATACGCAGTATTTT. Amino acid sequence: CASSFGGYTDTQYF. Looking up the rest from reference TRBV13 and TRBJ2-3 gives the full variable domain: AAGVIQSPRHLIKEKRETATLKCYPIPRHDTVYWYQQGPGQDPQFLISFYEKMQSDKGSIPDRFSAQQFSDYHSELNMSSLELGDSALYFCASSFGGYTDTQYFGPGTRLTVL.

The chain is built from TRBV27 and TRBJ1-2, with D unclear. This CDR3 is built from 13 residues. The V gene lost 6 bases and the J gene lost 7 bases, with 15 bases spanning the gap. The germline V gene has CDR1 MNHEY and CDR2 SMNVEV (reference sequence). CDR3 nucleotide sequence: TGTGCCAGCAGGGGCTCAGGCTGGGGTGGCTACACCTTC. Translated, it gives CASRGSGWGGYTF.

This chain uses TRBV10-3 with TRBJ1-5; 7 nucleotides match TRBD1. The CDR3 is 14 amino acids. V shed 6 bases, J shed 4 bases, and the junction held 6 bases outside the gene matches. Germline V gives CDR1 ENHRY, CDR2 SYGVKD. The CDR3 nucleotides are TGTGCCATCAGAGATACAGGGGAGAATCAGCCCCAGCATTTT. It is translated as CAIRDTGENQPQHF.

This clone was seen more than once but under ten times. The chain has TRBV28 and TRBJ1-2; the match to TRBD1 covers 12 bases. CDR1 is MDHEN, CDR2 SYDVKM, per germline. Trimming at V came to 2 bases and at J to 7 bases, leaving 5 bases not matched to a gene. The CDR3 is 15 amino acids. In DNA form, the CDR3 reads TGTGCCAGCAGTTTAGTGGGACAGGGGGCGTTTGGCTACACCTTC. It yields the protein CASSLVGQGAFGYTF.

As to this clone: Since a much larger clone is just one base distant, this may be a read error. A read error is likely, as this CDR3 ends without the conserved phenylalanine or tryptophan. The CDR3 region is CSVEDEGRVKNIQYL. The CDR3 DNA follows: TGCAGCGTTGAAGATGAGGGTAGGGTAAAAAACATTCAGTACCTC. J is TRBJ2-4 and V is TRBV29-1; TRBD2 is a possible D gene (5 bases). CDR3 length equals 15 residues. Germline CDR1 reads SQVTM; CDR2 reads ANQGSEA. Trimming pared 0 bases from V and 4 bases from J, leaving 13 bases between.

This sequence joins TRBV5-1 and TRBJ2-5; TRBD2 matches at 7 bases. V lost 3 bases, J lost 1 base, and 9 bases stayed unmatched. Germline CDR1 reads SGHRS; CDR2 reads YFSETQ. The CDR3 totals 16 residues. The DNA of the CDR3 is TGCGCCAGCAGCTACCTTGGGGTAGCGGGCCAAGAGACCCAGTACTTC. It encodes CASSYLGVAGQETQYF.

This chain joins TRBV5-5 and TRBJ2-1, with D tentatively TRBD1 (5 bases). V was pared by 0 bases and J by 4 bases, with 20 bases between. The CDR3 consists of 18 residues. Germline assignment: CDR1 SGHKS and CDR2 YYEKEE (reference sequence). This CDR3 reads CASSLEPLQAMRYNEQFF. CDR3 DNA sequence: TGTGCCAGCAGCTTGGAACCACTACAGGCAATGAGGTACAATGAGCAGTTCTTC.

Concerning this clone: Other DNA sequences from this sample encode an identical CDR3 as well. V and J are TRBV7-9 and TRBJ2-6; D ambiguous. V lost 1 base, J lost 0 bases, and 1 base lay in between. The CDR3 spans 14 residues. Germline CDR1 is SEHNR and CDR2 is FQNEAQ (reference sequence). The CDR3 reads CASSLDSGANVLTF. In nucleotides, the CDR3 is TGTGCCAGCAGCTTAGACTCTGGGGCCAACGTCCTGACTTTC.

The chain has TRBV5-4 and TRBJ2-1; the D gene is possibly TRBD2 (6 bases). Trimming left V 0 bases short and J 0 bases short, with 13 bases between. CDR3 length: 17 residues. Germline CDR1 SGHNT, CDR2 YYREEE (reference sequence). CDR3 sequence: CASSLGVSGYSYNEQFF. Written as DNA, the CDR3 is TGTGCCAGCAGCTTGGGGGTTAGCGGCTACTCCTACAATGAGCAGTTCTTC.

This clone was found a few times. The chain couples TRBV5-1 to TRBJ2-7; the D is unclear. V lost 6 bases and J lost 5, with 18 bases in between. Germline V gene lookup returns CDR1 SGHRS and CDR2 YFSETQ. The CDR3 runs to 14 residues. CDR3 residues: CASTLGRVGDEQYF. The CDR3 DNA is TGCGCCAGCACTCTGGGCCGGGTAGGAGACGAGCAGTACTTC. Variable domain in full (rest from reference TRBV5-1 and TRBJ2-7): KAGVTQTPRYLIKTRGQQVTLSCSPISGHRSVSWYQQTPGQGLQFLFEYFSETQRNKGNFPGRFSGRQFSNSRSEMNVSTLELGDSALYLCASTLGRVGDEQYFGPGTRLTVT.

On this clone itself: This same CDR3 is encoded by further DNA sequences in the sample. The V gene is TRBV18, the J gene TRBJ2-3; D ambiguous. Germline lookup yields CDR1 KGHSH and CDR2 LQKENI. The V end was cut by 6 bases, the J end by 3 bases, with 10 bases between. The CDR3 is 13 residues long. The CDR3 nucleotides read TGTGCCAGCTCTCCCCCTGGTACAGATACGCAGTATTTT. Translation gives CASSPPGTDTQYF. Using reference TRBV18 and TRBJ2-3 for the parts outside the CDR3, the full variable domain is NAGVMQNPRHLVRRRGQEARLRCSPMKGHSHVYWYRQLPEEGLKFMVYLQKENIIDESGMPKERFSAEFPKEGPSILRIQQVVRGDSAAYFCASSPPGTDTQYFGPGTRLTVL.

The table lists this clone with many counts. The J gene is TRBJ2-1, the V gene TRBV7-9, with 9 positions matching TRBD1. CDR1 and CDR2 (germline): SEHNR, FQNEAQ (reference sequence). The trim removed 5 bases at V and 5 bases at J, leaving 10 bases unmatched. This CDR3 has 16 residues. As DNA, the CDR3 is TGTGCCAGCAGCACTAGACACAGGGGGCTCAACAATGAGCAGTTCTTC. This encodes CASSTRHRGLNNEQFF.

The chain combines TRBV25-1 with TRBJ2-3; D is undetermined. The CDR3 length is 14 residues. Germline assignment: CDR1 MGHDK and CDR2 SYGVNS. V shed 6 bases and J shed 1 base, with 11 bases lying between them. The CDR3 loop is CASSARYGTDTQYF. As DNA, the CDR3 is TGTGCCAGCAGCGCTAGATACGGCACAGATACGCAGTATTTT.

Note on this clone: The sample holds other DNA sequences that translate to the same CDR3. This chain links TRBV5-1 with TRBJ1-1; D gene unclear. V dropped 0 bases and J dropped 1 base, with 7 bases sitting between them. Per germline, CDR1 SGHRS and CDR2 YFSETQ. The CDR3 is 14 residues long. Here the CDR3 DNA reads TGCGCCAGCAGCTTGGACGGAGGGAACACTGAAGCTTTCTTT. It codes for CASSLDGGNTEAFF. Full variable domain (remainder filled in from reference TRBV5-1 and TRBJ1-1): KAGVTQTPRYLIKTRGQQVTLSCSPISGHRSVSWYQQTPGQGLQFLFEYFSETQRNKGNFPGRFSGRQFSNSRSEMNVSTLELGDSALYLCASSLDGGNTEAFFGQGTRLTVV.

The chain employs TRBV7-3 and TRBJ2-1, with 13 bases that match TRBD2. V gave up 5 bases and J gave up 10 bases; unmatched junction bases: 14. The germline gives CDR1 SGHTA, CDR2 FQGTGA. CDR3 length: 17 amino acids. The CDR3 sequence is CASSTNGTSGKLWEQFF. In nucleotides, the CDR3 is TGTGCCAGCAGCACTAATGGGACTAGCGGGAAACTGTGGGAGCAGTTCTTC.

This clone has only a few counts. A read error may produce the germline difference seen at one junction end. This chain's CDR3 is CASSLGSNTEAFF. In nucleotides, the CDR3 is TGTGCTAGCAGCTTGGGCAGTAACACTGAAGCTTTCTTT. J is TRBJ1-1 and V is TRBV7-7; D call uncertain. Germline-derived CDR1 and CDR2 are SSHAT and FNYEAQ (reference sequence). The CDR3 runs 13 residues.

A note on this clone: A far larger clone differs by one base, so this is likely a read error. Different DNA sequences within this sample yield the same CDR3. V usage is TRBV18 and J usage is TRBJ2-5; TRBD2 matches at 7 bases. CDR3 size: 14 residues. J was trimmed by 3 bases and V by 4 bases; bases with no gene match: 5. The germline V gene has CDR1 KGHSH and CDR2 LQKENI. Here the CDR3 DNA reads TGTGCCAGCTCACAATCGGCGGGAGAAGAGACCCAGTACTTC. The encoded protein is CASSQSAGEETQYF.

This clone was counted between two and nine times. This rearrangement joins TRBV4-2 to TRBJ1-1, with 7 bases lining up with TRBD1. J lost 4 bases, V lost 0 bases, and 2 bases had no gene match. The CDR3 is 14 residues long. Germline-derived CDR1 and CDR2 are LGHNA and YNFKEQ. The CDR3 sequence: CASSQEAGGTEAFF. In DNA form, the CDR3 reads TGTGCCAGCAGCCAAGAAGCAGGGGGCACTGAAGCTTTCTTT.

This chain joins TRBV28 and TRBJ2-7; D tentatively reads TRBD1 or TRBD2 (5 bases each). Looked up from germline, CDR1 is MDHEN and CDR2 is SYDVKM. The germline V and J ends were trimmed by 1 base and 2 bases, with 9 bases remaining between them. The CDR3 consists of 14 residues. CDR3 nucleotides: TGTGCCAGCAGTTTATCCAGGGACCCCTACGAGCAGTACTTC. Translation: CASSLSRDPYEQYF.